The clone carrying this T cell receptor beta chain was seen many times. Its cognate antigen is unknown. The ends were cut back, 6 bases at V and 0 bases at J, with 11 bases in the middle. The CDR3 length is 15 residues. Library preparation (for TCRbeta) was performed with unique molecular identifiers. TCRdb ran MiXCR on the PCR reads and lists one entry per CDR3 protein. Seen here are a few hundred thousand distinct CDR3 sequences, more than 9% observed once, and the top ten hold 23%. The sample originates from a study of T-cell reconstitution after alpha-beta-depleted transplantation in children. Study results and caveats: From newly produced T cells came most of the T-cell counts and diversity one year after transplant.

This receptor was obtained from a male patient between 2 and 15 years old who had a stem cell transplant for chronic granulomatous disease, so the T cells may come from the graft donor. Sequencing used peripheral blood, obtained 180 days after TCRalphabeta/CD19-depleted stem cell transplant. The genes are TRBV12-3 or TRBV12-4 and TRBJ2-2; D possibly corresponds to TRBD1 (6 bases). The CDR3 DNA follows: TGTGCCAGCAGGCCCCGGGACACGAACACCGGGGAGCTGTTTTTT. Protein product: CASRPRDTNTGELFF.